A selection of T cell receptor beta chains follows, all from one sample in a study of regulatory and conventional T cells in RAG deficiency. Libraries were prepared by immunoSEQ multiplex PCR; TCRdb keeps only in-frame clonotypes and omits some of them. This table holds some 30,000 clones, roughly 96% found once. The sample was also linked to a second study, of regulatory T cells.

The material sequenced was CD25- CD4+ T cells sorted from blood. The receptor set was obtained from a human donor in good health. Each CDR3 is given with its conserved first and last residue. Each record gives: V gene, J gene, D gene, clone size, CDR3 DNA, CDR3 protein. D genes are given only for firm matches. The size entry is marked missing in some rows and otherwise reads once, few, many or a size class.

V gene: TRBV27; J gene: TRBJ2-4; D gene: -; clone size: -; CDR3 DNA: TGTGCCAGCAGTTCAGAGGGCTCTAGCACCCCACTGAACATTCAGTACTTC; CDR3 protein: CASSSEGSSTPLNIQYF
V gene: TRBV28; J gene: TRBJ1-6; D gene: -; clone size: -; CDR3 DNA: TGTGCCAGCAGGCCACAGAGCTCCTATAATTCACCCCTCCACTTT; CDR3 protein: CASRPQSSYNSPLHF
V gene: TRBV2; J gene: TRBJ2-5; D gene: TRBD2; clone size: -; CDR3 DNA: TGTGCCAGCAGTGAAAATAGCGGGAGAATGGAGACCCAGTACTTC; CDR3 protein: CASSENSGRMETQYF
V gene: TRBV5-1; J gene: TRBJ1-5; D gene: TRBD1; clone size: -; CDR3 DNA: TGCGCCAGCAGCTTGGGGGACAGGGGGCTGGATCAGCCCCAGCATTTT; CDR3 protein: CASSLGDRGLDQPQHF
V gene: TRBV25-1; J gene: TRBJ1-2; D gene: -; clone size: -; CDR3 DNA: TGTGCCAGCAGGGTCAGGGAGGGCTATGGCTACACCTTC; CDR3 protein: CASRVREGYGYTF
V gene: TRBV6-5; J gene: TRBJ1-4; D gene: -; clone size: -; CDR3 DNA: TGTGCCAGCAGTTACGGGGGGGGTCGGAATGAAAAACTGTTTTTT; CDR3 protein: CASSYGGGRNEKLFF
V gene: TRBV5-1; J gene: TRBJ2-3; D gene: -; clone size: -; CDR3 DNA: TGCGCCAGCAGCTTGAGAACAGGGCCAGCCGATACGCAGTATTTT; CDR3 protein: CASSLRTGPADTQYF
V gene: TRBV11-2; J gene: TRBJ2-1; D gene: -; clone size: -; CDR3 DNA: TGTGCCAGCACCCTAGGCGGCAGACGAAACAATGAGCAGTTCTTC; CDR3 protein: CASTLGGRRNNEQFF
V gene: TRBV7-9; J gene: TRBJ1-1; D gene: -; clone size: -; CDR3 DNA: TGTGCCAGCAGCAGAGGGAGGTCTGAAGCTTTCTTT; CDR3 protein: CASSRGRSEAFF
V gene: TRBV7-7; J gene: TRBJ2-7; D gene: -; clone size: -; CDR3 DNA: TGTGCCAGCAGCCCCGGGACATCCAGCTCCTACGAGCAGTACTTC; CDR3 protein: CASSPGTSSSYEQYF
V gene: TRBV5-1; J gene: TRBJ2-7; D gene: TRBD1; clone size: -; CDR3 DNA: TGCGCCAGCAGCTTGGGGACAGGGGGCCTAGCGGGTGCCTCCTACGAGCAGTACTTC; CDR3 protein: CASSLGTGGLAGASYEQYF
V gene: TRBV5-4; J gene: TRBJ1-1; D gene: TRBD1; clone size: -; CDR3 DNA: TGTGCCAGCAGCTTTTTTATACCGACAGGGCCCATGAACACTGAAGCTTTCTTT; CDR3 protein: CASSFFIPTGPMNTEAFF
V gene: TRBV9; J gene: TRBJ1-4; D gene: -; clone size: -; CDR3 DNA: TGTGCCAGCAGCGTGGATGGTCTTCCCGGGGAAAAACTGTTTTTT; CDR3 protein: CASSVDGLPGEKLFF
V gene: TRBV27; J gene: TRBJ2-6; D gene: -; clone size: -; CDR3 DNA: TGTGCCAGCAGTTCCCCCAGGAACTCTGGGGCCAACGTCCTGACTTTC; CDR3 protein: CASSSPRNSGANVLTF
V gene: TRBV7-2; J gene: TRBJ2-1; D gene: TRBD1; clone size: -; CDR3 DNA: TGTGCCAGCAGCTTAGCCAGGGGGCCATACAATGAGCAGTTCTTC; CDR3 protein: CASSLARGPYNEQFF
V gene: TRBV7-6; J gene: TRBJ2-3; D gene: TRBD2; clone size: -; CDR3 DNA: TGTGCCAGCAGCTTAGCGGGACTAGCGGGTACCCAAGATACGCAGTATTTT; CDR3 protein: CASSLAGLAGTQDTQYF
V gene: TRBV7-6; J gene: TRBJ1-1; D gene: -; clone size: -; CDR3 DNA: TGTGCCAGCAGCTCGAAGGGCGGAGGTGGCTCTGAAGCTTTCTTT; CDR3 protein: CASSSKGGGGSEAFF
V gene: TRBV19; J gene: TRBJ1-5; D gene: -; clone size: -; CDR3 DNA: TGTGCCAGTCAGGGTAGCAATCAGCCCCAGCATTTT; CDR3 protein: CASQGSNQPQHF
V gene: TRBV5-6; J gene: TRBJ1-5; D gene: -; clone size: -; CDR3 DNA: TGTGCCAGCAGCTTTGGGGGGAGGTACAATCAGCCCCAGCATTTT; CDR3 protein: CASSFGGRYNQPQHF
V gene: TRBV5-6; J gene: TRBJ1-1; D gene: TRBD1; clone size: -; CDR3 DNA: TGTGCCAGCAGCCGAGACAGGGCCAACACTGAAGCTTTCTTT; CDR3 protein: CASSRDRANTEAFF
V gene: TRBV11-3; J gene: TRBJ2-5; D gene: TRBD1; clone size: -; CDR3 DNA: TGTGCCAGCAGCTCGGACAGGGAGAGGCAAGAGACCCAGTACTTC; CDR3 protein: CASSSDRERQETQYF
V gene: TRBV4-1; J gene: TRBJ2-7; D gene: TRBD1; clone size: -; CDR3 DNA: TGCGCCAGCAGCCAAGTACAGGGGGCTAAGGGTATGTACGAGCAGTACTTC; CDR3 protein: CASSQVQGAKGMYEQYF
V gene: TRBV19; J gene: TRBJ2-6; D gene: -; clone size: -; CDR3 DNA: TGTGCCGCGGGCCAGGTGGCGAGCGGGGCCAACGTCCTGACTTTC; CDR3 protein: CAAGQVASGANVLTF
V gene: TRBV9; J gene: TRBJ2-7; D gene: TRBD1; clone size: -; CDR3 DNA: TGTGCCAGCAGCTCCCGACAGGGTTTATTCGACGAGCAGTACTTC; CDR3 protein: CASSSRQGLFDEQYF
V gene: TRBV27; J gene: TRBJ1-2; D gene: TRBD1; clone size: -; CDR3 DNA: TGTGCCAGCAGGCCTGGGACAGGGGGCCTGTTCGCTAACTATGGCTACACCTTC; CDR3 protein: CASRPGTGGLFANYGYTF
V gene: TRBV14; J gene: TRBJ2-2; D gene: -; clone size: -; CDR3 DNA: TGTGCCAGCAGCCAATTTTGGGGAGAGGCCGGGGAGCTGTTTTTT; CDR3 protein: CASSQFWGEAGELFF
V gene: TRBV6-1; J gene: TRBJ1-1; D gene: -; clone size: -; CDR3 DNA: TGTGCCGGCCGGGGTTACATGAACACTGAAGCTTTCTTT; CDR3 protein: CAGRGYMNTEAFF
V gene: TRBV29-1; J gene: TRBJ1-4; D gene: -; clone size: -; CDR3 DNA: TGCAGCGTTGACAGGGGTGAAAAACTGTTTTTT; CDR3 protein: CSVDRGEKLFF
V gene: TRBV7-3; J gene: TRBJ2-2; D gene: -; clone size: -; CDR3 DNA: TGTGCCAGCAGCTTACTGCCAGTGCTCAACACCGGGGAGCTGTTTTTT; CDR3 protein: CASSLLPVLNTGELFF
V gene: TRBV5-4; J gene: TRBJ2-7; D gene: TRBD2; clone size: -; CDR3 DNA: TGTGCCAGCGGGAGACTAGCGGGAGGGCCGTACGAGCAGTACTTC; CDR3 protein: CASGRLAGGPYEQYF
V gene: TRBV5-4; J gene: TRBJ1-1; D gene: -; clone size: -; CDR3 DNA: TGTGCCAGCAGCTTTGATCGGTACAACACTGAAGCTTTCTTT; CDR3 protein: CASSFDRYNTEAFF
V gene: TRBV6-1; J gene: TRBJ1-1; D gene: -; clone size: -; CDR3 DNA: TGTGCCAGTGATAAAACAGGGAGTGTCACTGAAGCTTTCTTT; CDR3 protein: CASDKTGSVTEAFF
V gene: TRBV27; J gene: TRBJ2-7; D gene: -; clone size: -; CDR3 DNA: TGTGCCAGCAGTTTGGAGGCCTCCTACGAGCAGTACTTC; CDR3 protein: CASSLEASYEQYF
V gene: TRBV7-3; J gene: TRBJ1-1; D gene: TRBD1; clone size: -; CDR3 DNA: TGTGCCAGCAGCTTCGACAGGGGATACACTGAAGCTTTCTTT; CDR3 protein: CASSFDRGYTEAFF
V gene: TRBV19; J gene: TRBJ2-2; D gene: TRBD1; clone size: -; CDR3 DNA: TGTGCCAGTGGACGGTCGGGACAGTCAATACGAAACACCGGGGAGCTGTTTTTT; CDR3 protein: CASGRSGQSIRNTGELFF
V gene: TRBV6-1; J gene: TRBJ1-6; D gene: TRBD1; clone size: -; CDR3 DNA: TGTGCCAGCAGTGACCCGGGACAGATTAATTCACCCCTCCACTTT; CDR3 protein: CASSDPGQINSPLHF
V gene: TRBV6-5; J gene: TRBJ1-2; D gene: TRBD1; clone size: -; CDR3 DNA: TGTGCCAGCAGTCCCTGGACAGGGGGCTCTGGCTACACCTTC; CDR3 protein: CASSPWTGGSGYTF
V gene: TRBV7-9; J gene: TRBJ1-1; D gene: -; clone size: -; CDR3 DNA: TGTGCCAGCAGCTCCCCCCTGGGGCAGATGAACACTGAAGCTTTCTTT; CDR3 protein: CASSSPLGQMNTEAFF
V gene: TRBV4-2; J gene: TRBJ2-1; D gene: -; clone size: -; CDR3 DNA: TGTGCCAGCAGCCAACCTTTCGTAGGTAGCGAGCAGTTCTTC; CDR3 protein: CASSQPFVGSEQFF
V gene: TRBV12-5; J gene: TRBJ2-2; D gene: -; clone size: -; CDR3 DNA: TGTGCTAGTGGTTTCAGGGCTAGCGGGGAGCTGTTTTTT; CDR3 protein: CASGFRASGELFF
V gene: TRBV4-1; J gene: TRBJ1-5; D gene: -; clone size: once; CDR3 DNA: TGCGCCAGCAGCCAACACACCGATAGCAATCAGCCCCAGCATTTT; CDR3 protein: CASSQHTDSNQPQHF
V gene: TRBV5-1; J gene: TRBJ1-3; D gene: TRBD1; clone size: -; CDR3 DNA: TGCGCCAGCAGTTTACAGGGGACTGGAAACACCATATATTTT; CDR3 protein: CASSLQGTGNTIYF
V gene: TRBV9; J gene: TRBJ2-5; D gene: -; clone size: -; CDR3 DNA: TGTGCCAGCAGCGTAGCAGGGTTCGAAAAGACCCAGTACTTC; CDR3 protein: CASSVAGFEKTQYF
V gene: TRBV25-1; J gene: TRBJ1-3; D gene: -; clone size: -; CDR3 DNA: TGTGCCAGCAGGTCGTATAGCCGACAGAACTCTGGAAACACCATATATTTT; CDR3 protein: CASRSYSRQNSGNTIYF
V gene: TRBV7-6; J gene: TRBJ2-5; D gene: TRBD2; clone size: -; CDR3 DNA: TGTGCCAGCAGCTTACCGGGACTAGAAACTACAGAGACCCAGTACTTC; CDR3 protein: CASSLPGLETTETQYF
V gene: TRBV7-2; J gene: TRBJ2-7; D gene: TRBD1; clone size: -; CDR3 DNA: TGTGCCAGCAGCTCGACAGGGCTTCTTATCAGCTCCTACGAGCAGTACTTC; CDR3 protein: CASSSTGLLISSYEQYF
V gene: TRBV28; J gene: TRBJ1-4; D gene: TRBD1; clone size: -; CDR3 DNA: TGTGCCAGCAGTTCCTCCGGACAGGGAGGAGAAAAACTGTTTTTT; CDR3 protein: CASSSSGQGGEKLFF
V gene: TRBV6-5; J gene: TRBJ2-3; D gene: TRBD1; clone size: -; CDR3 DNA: TGTGCCAGCAGCGAGGACAGGGCTCCTACAGATACGCAGTATTTT; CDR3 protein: CASSEDRAPTDTQYF
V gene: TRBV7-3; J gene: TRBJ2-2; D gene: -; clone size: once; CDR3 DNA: TGTGCCAGCAGCTTAACGGGGTCCGGGAGAGGCACCGGGGAGCTGTTTTTT; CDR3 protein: CASSLTGSGRGTGELFF
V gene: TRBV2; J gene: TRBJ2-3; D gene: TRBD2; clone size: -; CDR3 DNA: TGTGCCAGCAGGAAGCGGGAGTTCCCAGATACGCAGTATTTT; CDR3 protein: CASRKREFPDTQYF
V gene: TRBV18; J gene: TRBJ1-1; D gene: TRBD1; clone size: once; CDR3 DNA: TGTGCCAGCTCGCCCGGGACAGGGATCGTAGGGAACACTGAAGCTTTCTTT; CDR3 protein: CASSPGTGIVGNTEAFF
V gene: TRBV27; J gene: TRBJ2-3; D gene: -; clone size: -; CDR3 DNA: TGTGCCAGCAGAGGACACAGCACAGATACGCAGTATTTT; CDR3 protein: CASRGHSTDTQYF
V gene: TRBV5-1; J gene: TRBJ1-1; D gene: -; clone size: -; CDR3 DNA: TGCGCCAGCAGCTTGCGTTTACAGGGCTCTGAAGCTTTCTTT; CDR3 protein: CASSLRLQGSEAFF
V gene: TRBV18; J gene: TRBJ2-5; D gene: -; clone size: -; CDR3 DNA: TGTGCCAGCTCACAAACTGTTGTTCTGGAAGAGACCCAGTACTTC; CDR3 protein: CASSQTVVLEETQYF